Below, 12 T cell receptor beta chains from the same sample are listed, as sequenced in a study of molecular identifiers for immune sequencing clone quantification. TCRdb analysed the PCR reads with MiXCR anew, one entry per CDR3 protein. The repertoire holds some 320,000 distinct CDR3 sequences, with about 21% as singletons. The sequenced sample was naive CD8+ T cells from blood, with Jurkat cell RNA spiked in. Subset in this sample: FACS-sorted CD8+CD4-CCR7+CD45RA+ naive T cells. The receptors stem from a human donor in good health. Some libraries in this study had Jurkat cell RNA spiked in.

This clonotype was seen more than once but under ten times. The chain recombines TRBV7-9 with TRBJ2-2; 7 bases map to TRBD1. This CDR3 is built from 16 residues. V gave up 6 bases and J gave up 0 bases; unmatched junction bases: 7. Germline V CDR1 and CDR2: SEHNR, FQNEAQ (reference sequence). The CDR3 nucleotides are TGTGCCAGCAGTTTTTCGGGACAGACGAACACCGGGGAGCTGTTTTTT. It yields the protein CASSFSGQTNTGELFF.

This sequence joins TRBV5-8 and TRBJ2-3; TRBD1 is a possible D gene (6 bases). V shed 3 bases and J shed 0 bases, with 14 bases lying between them. CDR3 length equals 16 residues. Germline values: CDR1 SGHTS, CDR2 YDEGEE. The CDR3, as DNA: TGTGCCAGCAGCTGGGGGACAAGAGCGAGCACAGATACGCAGTATTTT. This sequence encodes CASSWGTRASTDTQYF.

The sample holds a few counts of this clonotype. This chain links TRBV4-3 with TRBJ1-5; D might be TRBD1 (6 bases). The germline V gene encodes CDR1 LGHNA and CDR2 YSLEER. The CDR3 contains 16 residues. The V end lost 0 bases, the J end lost 6 bases, and 15 bases lay between the germline ends. The CDR3 here is CASSQDLAGAAQPQHF. The CDR3 nucleotides are TGCGCCAGCAGCCAAGATTTGGCAGGGGCTGCTCAGCCCCAGCATTTT.

This clonotype has at least ten counts. The chain uses TRBV6-6 and TRBJ2-3; D gene uncertain. The CDR3 runs 16 residues. V was trimmed by 0 bases and J by 4 bases, leaving 14 bases between them. Germline CDR1 reads MNHNY; CDR2 reads SVGAGI (reference sequence). CDR3 DNA sequence: TGTGCCAGCAGTTACTCAATACTCCCCACGGCAGATACGCAGTATTTT. Protein: CASSYSILPTADTQYF.

The chain has TRBV13 and TRBJ1-5; D remains ambiguous. Trimming took off 0 bases at V and 5 bases at J, with 5 bases between the two ends. The germline V gene encodes CDR1 PRHDT and CDR2 FYEKMQ (reference sequence). CDR3 length: 13 amino acids. For the CDR3, the DNA is TGTGCCAGCAGCTTAGGGGTAGATCAGCCCCAGCATTTT. Translating gives CASSLGVDQPQHF.

With respect to this clonotype: One end of the junction varies from germline; a read error may be responsible. V and J are TRBV7-9 and TRBJ1-1; D ambiguous. The germline V gene encodes CDR1 SEHNR and CDR2 FQNEAQ (reference sequence). CDR3 length equals 14 residues. The CDR3 sequence is CVSSPSGFNTEAFF. The CDR3 DNA reads TGTGTCAGCAGCCCAAGTGGGTTTAACACTGAAGCTTTCTTT.

V and J are TRBV19 and TRBJ2-1; D unresolved. CDR1 is LNHDA and CDR2 is SQIVND in the germline V gene (reference sequence). The CDR3 extends over 16 amino acids. Trimming stripped 0 bases from V and 0 bases from J, with 9 bases between. The CDR3 region is CASSIDQESSYNEQFF. CDR3 DNA sequence: TGTGCCAGTAGTATAGATCAGGAAAGCTCCTACAATGAGCAGTTCTTC.

To note about this clonotype: With a much larger clone just one base away, this may be a read error. The V gene is TRBV6-5, the J gene TRBJ1-1; perhaps TRBD1 as D (5 bases). The CDR3 has 13 residues. In germline, CDR1 is MNHEY, CDR2 SVGAGI. V dropped 6 bases and J dropped 5 bases, with 13 bases sitting between them. The DNA for the CDR3 is TGTGCCAGCAGACGGGGGGTAGGGACTGAAGCTTTCTTT. It translates to CASRRGVGTEAFF.

Note on this clonotype: A much more abundant neighbour one base away suggests this may be a read error. The rearrangement links TRBV20-1 to TRBJ1-4; D perhaps matches TRBD1 (6 bases). The V gene lost 3 bases and the J gene lost 6 bases, with 11 bases spanning the gap. The CDR3 length is 13 residues. Germline V gene sequence: CDR1 DFQATT, CDR2 SNEGSKA (reference sequence). The CDR3 region is CSARTGLDEKLFF. For the CDR3, the DNA is TGCAGTGCTAGGACAGGTCTAGATGAAAAACTGTTTTTT.

This clonotype showed up many times. V and J are TRBV2 and TRBJ1-1; 7 bases fit TRBD1. CDR1 and CDR2 from the germline V gene are SNHLY and FYNNEI. After removal of 3 bases from V and 1 base from J, the junction contained 8 bases not matched to a gene. The CDR3 contains 16 residues. The DNA for the CDR3 is TGTGCCAGCAGTGAGGGGAGACAGGGAAAGAACACTGAAGCTTTCTTT. This translates into CASSEGRQGKNTEAFF.

Points on this clonotype: A much bigger clone sits one base away, suggesting this may be a read error. This is likely a read error, given that the CDR3 carries no conserved phenylalanine or tryptophan at its end. The chain uses TRBV2 and TRBJ1-1, with TRBD1 matching over 7 bases. The J segment lost 1 base and the V segment lost 10 bases, leaving 24 bases of the junction unmatched. CDR1 and CDR2 from the germline V gene are SNHLY and FYNNEI. This CDR3 has 19 amino acids. This CDR3 is CATLSGTTINTGENTEAFS. In DNA form, the CDR3 reads TGTGCCACCCTAAGTGGTACCACGATAAATACAGGGGAGAACACTGAAGCTTTCTCT.

In the case of this clonotype: It may be a read error: a sequence one base away is much more abundant. V usage is TRBV9 and J usage is TRBJ1-1; the match to TRBD1 covers 8 bases. The CDR3 loop spans 14 amino acids. Trimming cost V 3 bases and J 8 bases; bases outside gene matches: 9. CDR1 is SGDLS, CDR2 YYNGEE, per germline. The CDR3 sequence: CASSAEDRAGEAFF. The CDR3 DNA is TGTGCCAGCAGCGCCGAGGACAGGGCAGGGGAAGCTTTCTTT.